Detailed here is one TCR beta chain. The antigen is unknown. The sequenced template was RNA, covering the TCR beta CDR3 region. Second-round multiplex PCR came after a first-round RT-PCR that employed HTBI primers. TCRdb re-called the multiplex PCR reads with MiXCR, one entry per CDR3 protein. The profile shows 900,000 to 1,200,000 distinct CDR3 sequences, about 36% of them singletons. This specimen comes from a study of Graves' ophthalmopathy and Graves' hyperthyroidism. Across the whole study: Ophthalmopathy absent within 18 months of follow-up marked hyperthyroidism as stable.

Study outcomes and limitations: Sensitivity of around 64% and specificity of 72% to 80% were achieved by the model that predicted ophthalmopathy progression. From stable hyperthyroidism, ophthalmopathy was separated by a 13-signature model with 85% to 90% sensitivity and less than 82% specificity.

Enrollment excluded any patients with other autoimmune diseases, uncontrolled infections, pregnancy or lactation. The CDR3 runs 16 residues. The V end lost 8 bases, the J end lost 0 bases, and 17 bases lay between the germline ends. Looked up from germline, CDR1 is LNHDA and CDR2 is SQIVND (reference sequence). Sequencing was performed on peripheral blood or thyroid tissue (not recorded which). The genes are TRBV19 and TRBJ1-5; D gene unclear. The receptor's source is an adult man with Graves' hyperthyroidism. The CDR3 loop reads CASRPFTSSSNQPQHF. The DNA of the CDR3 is TGTGCCAGTCGGCCCTTCACGTCCTCTAGCAATCAGCCCCAGCATTTT. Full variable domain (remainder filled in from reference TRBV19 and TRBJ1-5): DGGITQSPKYLFRKEGQNVTLSCEQNLNHDAMYWYRQDPGQGLRLIYYSQIVNDFQKGDIAEGYSVSREKKESFPLTVTSAQKNPTAFYLCASRPFTSSSNQPQHFGDGTRLSIL.